These 12 T cell receptor beta chains were sequenced from one sample in a study of immune cell composition in non-small cell lung cancer. The repertoire was sequenced with immunoSEQ multiplex PCR; TCRdb's copy has only in-frame clones and lacks some. The sample lists 11,000 to 15,000 clones; approximately 70% were seen once. What was sequenced was lung tumor tissue. Receptors were obtained from a human donor with non-small cell lung cancer.

The rearrangement uses TRBV19 and TRBJ2-2; D possibly corresponds to TRBD1 (5 bases). This CDR3 has 17 residues. Germline V lookup: CDR1 LNHDA, CDR2 SQIVND (reference sequence). The germline V and J ends were trimmed by 3 bases and 7 bases, with 21 bases remaining between them. The CDR3 protein is CASSMETPPRVNGELFF. CDR3 sequence (DNA): TGTGCCAGTAGTATGGAGACTCCCCCCAGGGTGAACGGGGAGCTGTTTTTT.

J is TRBJ2-3 and V is TRBV5-1, with 11 bases identical to TRBD1. Germline V gene sequence: CDR1 SGHRS, CDR2 YFSETQ. With V trimmed by 3 bases and J by 6 bases, 6 bases remained unmatched. The CDR3 runs 15 residues. CDR3 in DNA: TGCGCCAGCAGCTCCGGACAGGGGGCCTGGGATACGCAGTATTTT. Amino acid sequence: CASSSGQGAWDTQYF.

The chain joins TRBV4-2 to TRBJ2-6, with D possibly being TRBD1 (6 bases). Germline V gives CDR1 LGHNA, CDR2 YNFKEQ. This CDR3 spans 17 amino acids. V was cut by 0 bases and J by 0 bases, with 9 bases left in between. CDR3 in DNA: TGTGCCAGCAGCCAAGATCGAGGGGGCTCTGGGGCCAACGTCCTGACTTTC. Its translation: CASSQDRGGSGANVLTF.

This chain joins TRBV7-8 and TRBJ2-7; 8 positions agree with TRBD1. The trim removed 5 bases at V and 6 bases at J, leaving 3 bases unmatched. The CDR3 extends over 12 amino acids. CDR1 and CDR2 from the germline V gene are SGHVS and FQNEAQ. CDR3 loop: CASSLDRVEQYF. The CDR3 DNA follows: TGTGCCAGCAGCCTGGACAGGGTCGAGCAGTACTTC.

The gene calls are TRBV10-3 and TRBJ2-4, with no clear D. Germline CDR1 ENHRY, CDR2 SYGVKD. Deletions cut 0 bases from V and 9 bases from J, with 6 bases between. The CDR3 is made up of 12 amino acids. CDR3 DNA sequence: TGTGCCATCAGTGAGTCAGGCGGCATTCAGTACTTC. This codes for CAISESGGIQYF.

The chain uses TRBV7-6 and TRBJ1-4; TRBD1 aligns across 7 bases. This CDR3 comprises 15 residues. CDR1 and CDR2 (germline): SGHVS, FNYEAQ. The V gene end was trimmed by 5 bases and the J gene end by 8 bases; junction bases not matched to a gene: 11. Here the CDR3 DNA reads TGTGCCAGCAGCCCCCCAGGGGGTGTCGACGAAAAACTGTTTTTT. The encoded protein is CASSPPGGVDEKLFF.

The chain has TRBV6-5 and TRBJ2-5, with 10 bases lining up with TRBD1. CDR3 length equals 14 residues. CDR1 MNHEY and CDR2 SVGAGI come from the germline V gene. The trim removed 7 bases at V and 4 bases at J, leaving 6 bases unmatched. CDR3 DNA: TGTGCCAGCACCAGACAGGGGGCAGGAGAGACCCAGTACTTC. Translation: CASTRQGAGETQYF.

This clone occurred a few times. The chain combines TRBV6-5 with TRBJ1-1; TRBD1 agrees at 8 bases. Germline CDR1 is MNHEY and CDR2 is SVGAGI. The CDR3 is 13 residues long. V gave up 5 bases and J gave up 8 bases; unmatched junction bases: 7. CDR3 protein: CASSVKAGGEAFF. As DNA, the CDR3 is TGTGCCAGCAGTGTCAAGGCAGGGGGCGAAGCTTTCTTT.

This clone is large within its sample. The gene calls are TRBV14 and TRBJ2-3, with 10 bases lining up with TRBD2. V trimming: 2 bases; J trimming: 4 bases; junction bases outside the gene matches: 6. Germline assignment: CDR1 SGHDN and CDR2 FVKESK. This CDR3 is built from 16 residues. This chain's CDR3 is CASSQSASGSPDTQYF. CDR3 in DNA: TGTGCCAGCAGCCAAAGCGCTAGCGGGAGCCCAGATACGCAGTATTTT.

The chain carries TRBV4-1 and TRBJ2-5; D unclear. With 0 bases removed from V and 5 bases from J, the gap between germline ends came to 4 bases. Germline CDR1 is MGHRA and CDR2 is YSYEKL. The CDR3 runs to 12 residues. This CDR3 reads CASSQDRETQYF. The CDR3 DNA reads TGCGCCAGCAGCCAAGATCGTGAGACCCAGTACTTC.

This clone has more than one count but fewer than ten. The genes are TRBV5-1 and TRBJ2-4, with 11 positions matching TRBD2. After removal of 4 bases from V and 4 bases from J, the junction contained 13 bases not matched to a gene. Per the germline V gene, CDR1 is SGHRS and CDR2 is YFSETQ. This CDR3 is 18 amino acids long. This chain's CDR3 is CASSPRLNSGGAKNIQYF. Written as DNA, the CDR3 is TGCGCCAGCAGCCCCCGACTTAATAGCGGGGGGGCTAAAAACATTCAGTACTTC.

J is TRBJ1-5 and V is TRBV19, with TRBD1 as a possible D gene (6 bases). The V gene's germline CDR1 is LNHDA and CDR2 SQIVND (reference sequence). The CDR3 has 14 amino acids. Trimming took off 6 bases at V and 5 bases at J, with 14 bases between the two ends. The CDR3 DNA reads as TGTGCCAGTAGGCCCAGGGGTCATTATCAGCCCCAGCATTTT. It specifies CASRPRGHYQPQHF. The entire variable domain, with the rest obtained from reference TRBV19 and TRBJ1-5, is as follows: DGGITQSPKYLFRKEGQNVTLSCEQNLNHDAMYWYRQDPGQGLRLIYYSQIVNDFQKGDIAEGYSVSREKKESFPLTVTSAQKNPTAFYLCASRPRGHYQPQHFGDGTRLSIL.